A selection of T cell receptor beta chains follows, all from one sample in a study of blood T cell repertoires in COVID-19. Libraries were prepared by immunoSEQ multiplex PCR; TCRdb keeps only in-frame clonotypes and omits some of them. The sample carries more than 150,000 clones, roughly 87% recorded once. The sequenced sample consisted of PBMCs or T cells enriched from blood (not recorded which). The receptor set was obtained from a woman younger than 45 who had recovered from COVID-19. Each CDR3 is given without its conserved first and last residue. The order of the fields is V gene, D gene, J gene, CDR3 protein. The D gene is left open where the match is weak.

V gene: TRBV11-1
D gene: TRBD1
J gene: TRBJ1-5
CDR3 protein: ASSTGVGQPQH

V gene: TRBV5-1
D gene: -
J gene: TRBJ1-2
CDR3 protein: ASSLSTEITYGYT

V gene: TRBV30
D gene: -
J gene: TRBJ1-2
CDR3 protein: ACWTAVNYGYT

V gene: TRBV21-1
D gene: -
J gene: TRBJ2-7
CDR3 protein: ASSAPGLAG

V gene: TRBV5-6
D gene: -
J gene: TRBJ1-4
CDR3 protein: ASSLKGTTELLF

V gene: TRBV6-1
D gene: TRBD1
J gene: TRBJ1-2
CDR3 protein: ASSEVGTGSGYT

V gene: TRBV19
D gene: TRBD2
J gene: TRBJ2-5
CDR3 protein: ASRGDQETQY

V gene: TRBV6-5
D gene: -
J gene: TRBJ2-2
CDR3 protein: ASSPPNRAVRELF

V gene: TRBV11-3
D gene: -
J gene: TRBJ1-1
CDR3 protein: ASGEGVNTEAF

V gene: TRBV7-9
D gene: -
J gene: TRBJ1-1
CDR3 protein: ASSLGGGRANTEAF

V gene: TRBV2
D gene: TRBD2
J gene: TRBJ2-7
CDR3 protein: ATSPLGREYEQY

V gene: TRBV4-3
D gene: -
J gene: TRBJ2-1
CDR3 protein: ASSQSIYRNEQF

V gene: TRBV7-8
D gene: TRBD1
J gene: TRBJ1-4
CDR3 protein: ASSSRDREYEKLF

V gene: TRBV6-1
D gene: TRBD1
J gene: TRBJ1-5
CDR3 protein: ASSEISGGKGSNQPQH

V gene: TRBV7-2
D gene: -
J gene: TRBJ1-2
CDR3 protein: ASSLVQGGRRGYGYT

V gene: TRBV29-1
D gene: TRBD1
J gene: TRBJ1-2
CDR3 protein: SVERQGPGYGYT

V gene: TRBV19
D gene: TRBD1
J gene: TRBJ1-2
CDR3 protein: ASGDRLYGYT

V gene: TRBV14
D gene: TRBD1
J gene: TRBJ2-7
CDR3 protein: ASSPLDRGPYEQY

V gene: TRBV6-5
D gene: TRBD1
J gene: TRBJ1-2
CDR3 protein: ATRTGLGYT

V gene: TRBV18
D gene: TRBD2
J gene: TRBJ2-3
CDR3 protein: ASSLGSGRTDTQY

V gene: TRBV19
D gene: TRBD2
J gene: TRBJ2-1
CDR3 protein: ASSPPTSGVYNEQF

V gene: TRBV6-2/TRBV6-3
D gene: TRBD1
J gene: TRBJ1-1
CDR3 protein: ASSLGTVASEAF

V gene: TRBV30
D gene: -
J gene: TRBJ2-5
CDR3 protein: AWSFGGRETQY

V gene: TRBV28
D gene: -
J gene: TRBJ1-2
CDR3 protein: ASSLSSRSYGYT

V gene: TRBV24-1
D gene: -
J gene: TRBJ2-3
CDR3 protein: ATSDLYGSTDTQY

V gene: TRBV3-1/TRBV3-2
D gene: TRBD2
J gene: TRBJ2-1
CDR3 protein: ASSQGLALYDEQF

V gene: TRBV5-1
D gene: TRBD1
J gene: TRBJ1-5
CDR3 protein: ASSLTGARGQPQH

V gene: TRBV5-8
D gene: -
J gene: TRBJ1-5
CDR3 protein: ASSFRVEPYQPQH

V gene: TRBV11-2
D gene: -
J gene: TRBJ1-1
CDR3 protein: ASKTASGTAEAF

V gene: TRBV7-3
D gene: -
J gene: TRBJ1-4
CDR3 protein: ASSHIRTSNEKLF

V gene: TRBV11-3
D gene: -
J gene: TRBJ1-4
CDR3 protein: ASSRGRNEKLF

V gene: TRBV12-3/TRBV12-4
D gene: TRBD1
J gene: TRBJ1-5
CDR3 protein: ASSLRGNQPQH

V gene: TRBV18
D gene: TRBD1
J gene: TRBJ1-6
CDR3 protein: ASSPRTAGTGSPLH

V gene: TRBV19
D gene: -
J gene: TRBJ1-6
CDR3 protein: ASSIPGQYSPLH

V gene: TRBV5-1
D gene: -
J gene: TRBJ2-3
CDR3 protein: ASSPGQSFTDTQY

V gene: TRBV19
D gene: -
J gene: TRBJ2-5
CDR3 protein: ASSIRGAEVEETQY

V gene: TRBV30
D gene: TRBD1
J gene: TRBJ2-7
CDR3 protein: AWIPGQSYEQY

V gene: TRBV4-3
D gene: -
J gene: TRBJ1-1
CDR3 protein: ASSQDLGRYSGTEAF

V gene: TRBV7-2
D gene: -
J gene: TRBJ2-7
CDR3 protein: ASSPQGESYEQY

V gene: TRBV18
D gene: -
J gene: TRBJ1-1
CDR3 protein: ASSGGLTEAF

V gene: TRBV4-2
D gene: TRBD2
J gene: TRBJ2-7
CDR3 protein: ASSQVSSGGAYEQY

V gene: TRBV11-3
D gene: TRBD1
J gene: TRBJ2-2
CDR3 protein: ASSSRTGTAGELF

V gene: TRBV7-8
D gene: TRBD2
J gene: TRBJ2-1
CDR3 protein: ASSSTSGGEQF

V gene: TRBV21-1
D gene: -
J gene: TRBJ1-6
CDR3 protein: ASSTPKGNSPLH

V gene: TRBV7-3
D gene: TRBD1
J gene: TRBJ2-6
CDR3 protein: ASSLRQGAAGANVLT

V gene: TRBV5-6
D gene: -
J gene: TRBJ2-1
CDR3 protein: ASSLTGFMNEQF

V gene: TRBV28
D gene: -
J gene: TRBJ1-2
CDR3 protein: ASSVQGLYGYT

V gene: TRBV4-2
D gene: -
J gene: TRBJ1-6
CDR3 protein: ASSQDLAGFSPLH